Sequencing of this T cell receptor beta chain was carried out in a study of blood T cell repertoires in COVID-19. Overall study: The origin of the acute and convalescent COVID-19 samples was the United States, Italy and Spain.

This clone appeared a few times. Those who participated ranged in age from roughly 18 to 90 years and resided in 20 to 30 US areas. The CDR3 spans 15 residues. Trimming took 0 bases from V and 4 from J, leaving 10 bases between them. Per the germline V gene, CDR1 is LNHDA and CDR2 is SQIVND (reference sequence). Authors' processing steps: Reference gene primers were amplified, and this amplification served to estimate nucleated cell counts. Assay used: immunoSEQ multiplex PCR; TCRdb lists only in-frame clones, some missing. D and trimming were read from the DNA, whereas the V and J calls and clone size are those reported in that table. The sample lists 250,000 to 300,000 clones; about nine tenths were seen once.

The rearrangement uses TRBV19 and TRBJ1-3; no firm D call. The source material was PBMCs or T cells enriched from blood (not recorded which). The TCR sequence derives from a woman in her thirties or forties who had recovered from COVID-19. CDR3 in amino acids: CASSIEPGMGNTIYF. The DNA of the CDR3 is TGTGCCAGTAGTATAGAACCGGGTATGGGAAACACCATATATTTT.